The 30 T cell receptor beta chains given below trace back to one sample, sequenced in a study of blood T cell repertoires in COVID-19. Profiled with immunoSEQ multiplex PCR; TCRdb holds only in-frame clones, not every one. The sample yields roughly 65,000 clones, around 83% seen once. Sample: peripheral blood. Every receptor here comes from a woman older than 75 with active or convalescent COVID-19.

This sequence joins TRBV7-9 and TRBJ1-1; TRBD1 matches 10 bases. Germline V gives CDR1 SEHNR, CDR2 FQNEAQ (reference sequence). CDR3 length equals 15 residues. V gave up 3 bases and J gave up 4 bases; unmatched junction bases: 5. For the CDR3, the DNA is TGTGCCAGCAGCTTGGGGACAGGGGTGTTCACTGAAGCTTTCTTT. Residues: CASSLGTGVFTEAFF.

The J gene is TRBJ1-5, the V gene TRBV27, with D perhaps matching TRBD1 (6 bases). V was cut by 5 bases and J by 11 bases, with 16 bases left in between. The CDR3 has 13 residues. Germline V gene sequence: CDR1 MNHEY, CDR2 SMNVEV (reference sequence). The CDR3 loop reads CASSGRGAYAQHF. The CDR3 region has the DNA TGTGCCAGCAGTGGACGGGGGGCGTATGCCCAGCATTTT.

CDR3 in DNA: TGTGCCAGCAGATCCGCCCGGGGATACACTGAAGCTTTCTTT. This codes for CASRSARGYTEAFF. The chain joins TRBV6-5 to TRBJ1-1; D not resolved. Germline assignment: CDR1 MNHEY and CDR2 SVGAGI. Trimming removed 6 bases at V and 3 bases at J, with 14 bases between. The CDR3 totals 14 residues.

The chain has TRBV19 and TRBJ2-1, with no clear D. Per the germline V gene, CDR1 is LNHDA and CDR2 is SQIVND (reference sequence). V shed 1 base and J shed 9 bases, with 13 bases lying between them. The CDR3 is 14 residues long. CDR3 amino acids: CASSIAARRSEQFF. The DNA for the CDR3 is TGTGCCAGTAGTATAGCCGCTAGGCGTAGTGAGCAGTTCTTC.

This chain uses TRBV6-5 with TRBJ1-3; weak D call: TRBD1 (5 bases). The CDR3 is made up of 14 amino acids. CDR1 and CDR2 from the germline V gene are MNHEY and SVGAGI. V lost 2 bases and J lost 2, with 7 bases in between. The chain's CDR3 is CASSYRGTGNTIYF. The CDR3, as DNA: TGTGCCAGCAGTTACAGGGGAACTGGAAACACCATATATTTT.

The CDR3 bases are TGTGCCAGCAGTTATCAGGGCGAAGCGGGTCAGCCCCAGCATTTT. Amino acid sequence: CASSYQGEAGQPQHF. The rearrangement links TRBV6-5 to TRBJ1-5; possible D gene TRBD1, 5 bases. In germline, CDR1 is MNHEY, CDR2 SVGAGI. The CDR3 runs to 15 residues. With 3 bases removed from V and 6 bases from J, the gap between germline ends came to 15 bases.

This clone occurred once. CDR3 protein: CASSQADRQRNYGYTF. Written as DNA, the CDR3 is TGTGCCAGCAGCCAAGCGGACAGACAACGGAACTATGGCTACACCTTC. The V gene is TRBV4-2, the J gene TRBJ1-2; possible D gene TRBD1, 6 bases. CDR1 is LGHNA and CDR2 is YNFKEQ in the germline V gene. This CDR3 contains 16 residues. V lost 1 base, J lost 2 bases, and 14 bases lay in between.

The chain couples TRBV6-5 to TRBJ2-1; D might be TRBD2 (5 bases). V shed 6 bases and J shed 3 bases, with 15 bases lying between them. Germline values: CDR1 MNHEY, CDR2 SVGAGI. This CDR3 spans 15 amino acids. CDR3 region: CASRRTGIGYNEQFF. The CDR3 DNA sequence: TGTGCCAGCAGACGAACGGGAATCGGCTACAATGAGCAGTTCTTC.

The chain links TRBV19 to TRBJ1-2; 8 bases line up with TRBD1. Germline CDR1 LNHDA, CDR2 SQIVND (reference sequence). The CDR3 consists of 16 residues. Trimming at V came to 3 bases and at J to 3 bases, leaving 9 bases not matched to a gene. The CDR3 spells CASSILQGAGHYGYTF. In DNA, the CDR3 is TGTGCCAGTAGTATCCTGCAGGGGGCCGGGCACTATGGCTACACCTTC.

The V and J genes are TRBV20-1 and TRBJ2-7; D perhaps matches TRBD2 (5 bases). The germline CDR1 and CDR2 sequences are DFQATT and SNEGSKA (reference sequence). This CDR3 is built from 11 residues. Trimming stripped 7 bases from V and 6 bases from J, with 13 bases between. CDR3 residues: CSVGPLAEQYF. CDR3 coding DNA: TGCAGTGTTGGACCTCTAGCCGAGCAGTACTTC.

This rearrangement joins TRBV5-8 to TRBJ1-6; perhaps TRBD1 as D (5 bases). This CDR3 is 15 amino acids long. Germline V gene sequence: CDR1 SGHTS, CDR2 YDEGEE. V was cut by 1 base and J by 9 bases, with 14 bases left in between. This chain's CDR3 is CASSLYAGGGSPLHF. The DNA of the CDR3 is TGTGCCAGCAGCTTGTACGCGGGGGGAGGTTCACCCCTCCACTTT.

The rearrangement links TRBV3-1 (or the pseudogene TRBV3-2) to TRBJ2-4, with TRBD1 as a possible D gene (5 bases). The CDR3 has 14 residues. Germline V gene lookup returns CDR1 LGHDT and CDR2 YNNKEL (reference sequence). Deletions cut 5 bases from V and 7 bases from J, with 15 bases between. CDR3 in amino acids: CASSAVGQWNIQYF. The CDR3 nucleotides are TGTGCCAGCAGCGCCGTGGGGCAGTGGAACATTCAGTACTTC.

V gene TRBV27 combines with J gene TRBJ1-2; 7 nucleotides line up with TRBD1. Looked up from germline, CDR1 is MNHEY and CDR2 is SMNVEV (reference sequence). V shed 2 bases and J 4 bases; nucleotides not matched to a gene: 10. The CDR3 has 16 residues. In DNA, the CDR3 is TGTGCCAGCAGTTTACAGGGCGAGGGACAGATCTATGGCTACACCTTC. The encoded protein is CASSLQGEGQIYGYTF.

The chain combines TRBV6-5 with TRBJ2-7, with TRBD2 matching 8 bases. V gave up 10 bases and J gave up 2 bases; unmatched junction bases: 4. CDR3 length: 12 amino acids. Germline assignment: CDR1 MNHEY and CDR2 SVGAGI. CDR3 amino acids: CAIAGGPYEQYF. The CDR3 region has the DNA TGTGCCATTGCGGGGGGTCCCTACGAGCAGTACTTC.

This clone has just a few counts. The chain carries TRBV6-2 or TRBV6-3 and TRBJ1-1; 8 bases fit TRBD1. CDR1 MNHEY and CDR2 SVGEGT come from the germline V gene. V was pared by 5 bases and J by 3 bases, with 11 bases of the junction left unmatched. The CDR3 is made up of 16 amino acids. CDR3 DNA sequence: TGTGCCAGCAGTGACAGGGGCGGGGGACCCGACACTGAAGCTTTCTTT. Residues: CASSDRGGGPDTEAFF.

The rearrangement links TRBV9 to TRBJ2-7; a weak D match, TRBD1 (5 bases). The CDR3 is 14 amino acids. CDR1 SGDLS and CDR2 YYNGEE come from the germline V gene. Trimming took 1 base from V and 3 from J, leaving 11 bases between them. The CDR3 region has the DNA TGTGCCAGCAGCGTAACCGACAGAGACTACGAGCAGTACTTC. This sequence encodes CASSVTDRDYEQYF.

The table lists this clone with a count of one. The chain uses TRBV30 and TRBJ1-5; D might be TRBD1 (5 bases). The V gene lost 1 base and the J gene lost 7 bases, with 26 bases spanning the gap. Germline CDR1 and CDR2: GTSNPN and SVGIG (reference sequence). CDR3 length: 18 residues. The CDR3 protein is CAWSAGNWFNQGGQPQHF. The CDR3, as DNA: TGTGCCTGGAGTGCCGGTAATTGGTTTAACCAGGGAGGGCAGCCCCAGCATTTT.

This rearrangement joins TRBV7-2 to TRBJ2-1, with 7 nucleotides matching TRBD1. The CDR3 consists of 13 residues. V shed 6 bases and J 11 bases; nucleotides not matched to a gene: 10. CDR1 is SGHTA and CDR2 is FQGNSA in the germline V gene. Written as DNA, the CDR3 is TGTGCCAGCAGTTCGCCGGGGACAGATAAGCAGTTCTTC. Encoded protein: CASSSPGTDKQFF.

V and J are TRBV10-3 and TRBJ2-2; 11 nucleotides match TRBD2. The CDR3 extends over 15 amino acids. Per germline, CDR1 ENHRY and CDR2 SYGVKD. Trimming removed 5 bases from V and 3 bases from J; junction bases left unmatched: 2. The CDR3 coding sequence is TGTGCCATCAGTCGGGGACTAGCGGACACCGGGGAGCTGTTTTTT. Translating it yields CAISRGLADTGELFF.

The CDR3 spells CASSLEGPPGGTDTQYF. The DNA of the CDR3 is TGTGCCAGCAGCTTAGAGGGGCCGCCAGGGGGCACAGATACGCAGTATTTT. J is TRBJ2-3 and V is TRBV11-2; a possible D gene is TRBD1 (6 bases). Germline values: CDR1 SGHAT, CDR2 FQNNGV. This CDR3 is 17 amino acids long. The V gene lost 0 bases and the J gene lost 1 base, with 14 bases spanning the gap.

V is TRBV10-2 and J is TRBJ2-1; 8 positions agree with TRBD2. Germline-derived CDR1 and CDR2 are WSHSY and SAAADI. This CDR3 contains 15 residues. V was clipped by 7 bases and J by 3 bases; unmatched bases: 8. The CDR3 sequence is CASKSAGGLYNEQFF. The CDR3 region has the DNA TGCGCCAGCAAAAGTGCGGGGGGCCTCTACAATGAGCAGTTCTTC.

The chain combines TRBV30 with TRBJ1-5; the D is unclear. The V gene's germline CDR1 is GTSNPN and CDR2 SVGIG (reference sequence). The CDR3 spans 13 residues. Deletions cut 5 bases from V and 0 bases from J, with 8 bases between. For the CDR3, the DNA is TGTGCCTGGCGTCTAGATAGCAATCAGCCCCAGCATTTT. Its protein product is CAWRLDSNQPQHF.

This clone was recorded a few times. This sequence joins TRBV7-3 and TRBJ2-3; the D is unclear. Trimming left V 2 bases short and J 2 bases short, with 5 bases between. The germline gives CDR1 SGHTA, CDR2 FQGTGA. The CDR3 has 13 residues. The CDR3 loop reads CASSLLPTDTQYF. For the CDR3, the DNA is TGTGCCAGCAGCTTACTACCCACAGATACGCAGTATTTT.

The count of this clone is one. J is TRBJ2-2 and V is TRBV9, with D perhaps matching TRBD2 (6 bases). V lost 2 bases and J 2 bases, leaving 13 bases between the germline ends. The CDR3 is 16 residues long. CDR1 and CDR2 (germline): SGDLS, YYNGEE. CDR3 coding DNA: TGTGCCAGCAGCGTCGCCCTTAGCGGAAACACCGGGGAGCTGTTTTTT. Translation: CASSVALSGNTGELFF.

This clone occurred a few times. DNA for the CDR3: TGTGCCAGCAGCTTATGGATCGGGGGGGCGACAGATACGCAGTATTTT. Translating gives CASSLWIGGATDTQYF. V is TRBV7-2 and J is TRBJ2-3; 8 bases match TRBD2. CDR3 length: 16 residues. Germline V gives CDR1 SGHTA, CDR2 FQGNSA. J was trimmed by 3 bases and V by 2 bases; bases with no gene match: 7.

This chain joins TRBV15 and TRBJ2-7; no firm D call. CDR3 length equals 13 residues. Germline values: CDR1 LNHNV, CDR2 YYDKDF (reference sequence). The germline V and J ends were trimmed by 0 bases and 7 bases, with 10 bases remaining between them. Here the CDR3 reads CATSRDPTEEQYF. The CDR3 DNA reads TGTGCCACCAGCAGAGACCCGACTGAGGAGCAGTACTTC.

The chain recombines TRBV29-1 with TRBJ1-4; D not certain. CDR3 size: 13 residues. Germline V gene lookup returns CDR1 SQVTM and CDR2 ANQGSEA. V lost 7 bases to trimming and J lost 8 bases, with 17 bases between them. DNA of the CDR3: TGCAGCGCTATCGAAGTCACGGGGGAAAAACTGTTTTTT. Translation: CSAIEVTGEKLFF.

This rearrangement joins TRBV11-2 to TRBJ2-2; 12 positions agree with TRBD1. V was pared by 6 bases and J by 5 bases, with 10 bases of the junction left unmatched. The CDR3 extends over 17 amino acids. Germline V gene lookup returns CDR1 SGHAT and CDR2 FQNNGV. The CDR3 DNA reads as TGTGCCAGCAGGGACCCGGGACAGGGGGCCGAGACCGGGGAGCTGTTTTTT. It translates to CASRDPGQGAETGELFF.

The chain links TRBV21-1 to TRBJ2-3; TRBD2, as called in the table, went unchecked against the DNA. TRBV21-1 is listed as a pseudogene. The CDR3 has 15 residues. CDR3 DNA sequence: TGTGCCAGCAGCAAAGGGGGAGGGCCCGCAGATACGCAGTATTTT. It encodes CASSKGGGPADTQYF.

In DNA form, the CDR3 reads TGTGCCAGCAGCCAACGGCTAGCGAGTGGCGAGCAGTACTTC. Its translation is CASSQRLASGEQYF. The V call is TRBV3-1 (or the pseudogene TRBV3-2), the J call TRBJ2-7; weak D call: TRBD2 (6 bases). V lost 2 bases and J lost 6, with 14 bases in between. The germline V gene has CDR1 LGHDT and CDR2 YNNKEL (reference sequence). The CDR3 loop spans 14 amino acids.